These T cell receptor beta chains were read from a single sample in a study of control samples from healthy donors and cancer patients. Sequencing was performed with immunoSEQ multiplex PCR; in TCRdb, only in-frame clones are kept and a portion is missing. The sample contains 150,000 or so clones, approximately 94% of which appear only once. The source material was blood. The receptors stem from a man aged 40-50 years in good health. CDR3s include the opening cysteine and the closing phenylalanine or tryptophan. D genes are given only for firm matches. Only part of the rows carry a size: once, few, many, or a class if the clone is expanded.

J gene | D gene | clone size | V gene | CDR3 protein | CDR3 DNA
TRBJ2-7 | TRBD1 | NA | TRBV7-3 | CASSSTGGYEQYF | TGTGCCAGCAGCTCGACAGGGGGCTACGAGCAGTACTTC
TRBJ2-3 | NA | NA | TRBV9 | CASSAQQTDTQYF | TGTGCCAGCAGCGCCCAACAGACAGATACGCAGTATTTT
TRBJ1-3 | NA | NA | TRBV7-2 | CASSLVVGLGNTIYF | TGTGCCAGCAGCCTAGTAGTGGGGCTAGGAAACACCATATATTTT
TRBJ2-3 | TRBD2 | NA | TRBV7-9 | CASSGQPGLAPDTQYF | TGTGCCAGCAGCGGACAGCCGGGACTAGCCCCAGATACGCAGTATTTT
TRBJ1-2 | NA | NA | TRBV4-3 | CASSQDIRGNYGYTF | TGCGCCAGCAGCCAAGATATCAGGGGCAACTATGGCTACACCTTC
TRBJ1-1 | NA | NA | TRBV27 | CASKTLNTVAFF | TGTGCCAGCAAAACACTGAACACTGTCGCTTTCTTT
TRBJ2-1 | NA | NA | TRBV5-3 | CARSLKLYNEQFF | TGTGCCAGAAGCTTAAAATTATACAATGAGCAGTTCTTC
TRBJ1-1 | NA | NA | TRBV19 | CASSIGQSNTEAFF | TGTGCCAGTAGTATAGGACAGTCGAACACTGAAGCTTTCTTT
TRBJ2-2 | NA | NA | TRBV11-2 | CASSSVRNTGELFF | TGTGCCAGCAGCTCCGTCAGGAACACCGGGGAGCTGTTTTTT
TRBJ1-2 | TRBD1 | NA | TRBV9 | CASSDSLSPDREPNYGYTF | TGTGCCAGCAGCGATAGTCTTTCCCCGGACAGGGAACCTAACTATGGCTACACCTTC
TRBJ2-7 | TRBD1 | NA | TRBV6-5 | CASRGQGKVYEQYF | TGTGCCAGCAGAGGACAGGGGAAGGTCTACGAGCAGTACTTC
TRBJ1-4 | NA | NA | TRBV7-9 | CASSFGTANEKLFF | TGTGCCAGCAGCTTCGGGACCGCTAATGAAAAACTGTTTTTT
TRBJ1-2 | NA | NA | TRBV19 | CASSIWGESYGYTF | TGTGCCAGTAGTATCTGGGGGGAGAGCTATGGCTACACCTTC
TRBJ1-1 | NA | NA | TRBV6-5 | CASSFLQRGTNTEAFF | TGTGCCAGCAGTTTCCTCCAAAGGGGGACGAACACTGAAGCTTTCTTT
TRBJ1-4 | NA | once | TRBV11-2 | CASSGGEKLFF | TGTGCCAGCAGCGGAGGTGAAAAACTGTTTTTT
TRBJ2-7 | NA | NA | TRBV19 | CASSPNQAAQYF | TGTGCCAGTAGCCCAAATCAGGCAGCGCAGTACTTC
TRBJ2-2 | NA | NA | TRBV11-3 | CASSLDVRQAPTGELFF | TGTGCCAGCAGCTTAGATGTACGTCAGGCTCCCACCGGGGAGCTGTTTTTT
TRBJ1-6 | TRBD1 | NA | TRBV13 | CASSPGQGARTDSPLHF | TGTGCCAGCAGCCCCGGACAGGGGGCGCGCACGGATTCACCCCTCCACTTT
TRBJ1-2 | NA | NA | TRBV9 | CASSDGISNYGYTF | TGTGCCAGCAGCGACGGGATTTCTAACTATGGCTACACCTTC
TRBJ2-2 | NA | once | TRBV7-5 | CARSLVSRQGAPGELFF | TGTGCCAGAAGCTTAGTCTCCCGACAGGGGGCGCCCGGGGAGCTGTTTTTT
TRBJ2-3 | NA | NA | TRBV7-2 | CASSLGTNGNTQYF | TGTGCCAGCAGCTTAGGCACGAATGGGAATACGCAGTATTTT
TRBJ1-2 | TRBD1 | NA | TRBV18 | CASANRGINYGYTF | TGTGCCAGCGCCAACAGGGGAATTAACTATGGCTACACCTTC
TRBJ2-1 | NA | NA | TRBV5-1 | CASSSTVLSYNEQFF | TGCGCCAGCAGCTCGACAGTTTTGTCCTACAATGAGCAGTTCTTC
TRBJ1-6 | NA | NA | TRBV28 | CASTLGHTNSPLHF | TGTGCCAGCACCTTAGGACACACAAATTCACCCCTCCACTTT
TRBJ1-4 | NA | NA | TRBV6-5 | CASSLKDEKLFF | TGTGCCAGCAGCCTCAAGGACGAAAAACTGTTTTTT
TRBJ1-1 | NA | NA | TRBV24-1 | CATSDRPTESMNTEAFF | TGTGCCACCAGTGATCGACCGACAGAATCCATGAACACTGAAGCTTTCTTT
TRBJ1-1 | TRBD1 | NA | TRBV28 | CASSSDSGGTEAFF | TGTGCCAGCAGCTCAGACTCAGGGGGCACTGAAGCTTTCTTT
TRBJ1-1 | NA | NA | TRBV7-8 | CASSLDGGLDRAFF | TGTGCCAGCAGCTTAGACGGGGGCCTCGACCGAGCTTTCTTT
TRBJ1-2 | NA | NA | TRBV28 | CASSSTNRGYTF | TGTGCCAGCAGTTCTACTAACAGGGGCTACACCTTC
TRBJ1-1 | NA | NA | TRBV11-2 | CASSLEYGRGGAFF | TGTGCCAGCAGCTTAGAATATGGCCGAGGGGGAGCTTTCTTT
TRBJ1-1 | TRBD1 | NA | TRBV5-1 | CASSSTGGVRTEAFF | TGCGCCAGCAGCTCGACAGGGGGGGTTCGCACTGAAGCTTTCTTT
TRBJ2-1 | NA | NA | TRBV4-2 | CASSHGTGYNEQFF | TGTGCCAGCAGCCATGGAACTGGTTACAATGAGCAGTTCTTC
TRBJ1-2 | TRBD1 | NA | TRBV10-3 | CAISEGTANYGYTF | TGTGCCATCAGTGAGGGGACAGCTAACTATGGCTACACCTTC
TRBJ1-1 | NA | NA | TRBV4-3 | CASSQVGRKGTEAFF | TGCGCCAGCAGCCAAGTAGGGAGGAAGGGCACTGAAGCTTTCTTT
TRBJ2-1 | TRBD2 | NA | TRBV13 | CASSLRSGLAGGRYNEQFF | TGTGCCAGCAGCTTACGATCAGGACTAGCGGGGGGGCGGTACAATGAGCAGTTCTTC
TRBJ1-2 | TRBD1 | NA | TRBV2 | CASSGQGADGYTF | TGTGCCAGCAGTGGACAGGGGGCGGATGGCTACACCTTC
TRBJ1-4 | NA | NA | TRBV5-5 | CASSLKAGATNEKLFF | TGTGCCAGCAGCTTAAAGGCAGGAGCAACTAATGAAAAACTGTTTTTT
TRBJ2-3 | NA | once | TRBV4-1 | CASSQGGSRGDTQYF | TGCGCCAGCAGCCAAGGCGGAAGTAGAGGAGATACGCAGTATTTT
TRBJ2-3 | TRBD1 | NA | TRBV5-1 | CASSLAGFGTGSDTQYF | TGCGCCAGCAGCTTGGCCGGTTTCGGGACAGGGTCGGATACGCAGTATTTT
TRBJ2-1 | TRBD2 | NA | TRBV3-1/TRBV3-2 | CASSQDWRGFNEQFF | TGTGCCAGCAGCCAAGATTGGCGGGGGTTTAATGAGCAGTTCTTC
TRBJ1-3 | NA | NA | TRBV6-5 | CASSLREAGNTIYF | TGTGCCAGCAGCCTTAGAGAAGCTGGAAACACCATATATTTT
TRBJ1-4 | NA | NA | TRBV3-1/TRBV3-2 | CASSLWAGKGPTTNEKLFF | TGTGCCAGCAGCCTGTGGGCCGGGAAAGGGCCCACAACTAATGAAAAACTGTTTTTT
TRBJ2-7 | NA | NA | TRBV11-3 | CASSLDPSREQYF | TGTGCCAGCAGCTTAGACCCCTCGAGGGAGCAGTACTTC
TRBJ2-1 | NA | NA | TRBV10-2 | CASSEPAEGEQFF | TGCGCCAGCAGTGAGCCAGCAGAGGGTGAGCAGTTCTTC